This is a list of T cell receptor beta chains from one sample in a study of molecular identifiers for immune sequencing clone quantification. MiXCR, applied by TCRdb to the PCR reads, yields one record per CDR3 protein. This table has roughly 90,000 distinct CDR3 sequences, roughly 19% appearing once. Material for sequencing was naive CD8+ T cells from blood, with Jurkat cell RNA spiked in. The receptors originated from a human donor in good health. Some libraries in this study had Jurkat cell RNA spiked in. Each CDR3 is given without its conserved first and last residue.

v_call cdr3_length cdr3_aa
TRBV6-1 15 ASSVRPSAVTNYGYT
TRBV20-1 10 SARGGNTEAF
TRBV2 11 ATRDTSYNEQF
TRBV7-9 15 ASSLARTHTPSYEQY
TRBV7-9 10 ALGQDTDTQY
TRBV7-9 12 ASSSHGSSYEQY
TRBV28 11 ASFDRGQAEAF
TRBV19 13 ASSAGTGGWYEQY
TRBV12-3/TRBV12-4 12 ASSFNSGSYEQY
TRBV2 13 ASGTAPGAHYEQY
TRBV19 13 ASSIGQRGTGELF
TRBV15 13 ATSRDKGRNQPKH
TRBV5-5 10 ASSYTGNTIY
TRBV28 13 ASRLSWGVADTQY
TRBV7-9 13 ASSLLAVSYNEQF
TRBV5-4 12 ASSFLAGVREQY
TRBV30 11 AWSVAGPYEQY
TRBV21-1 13 ASNRLAGTTDTQY
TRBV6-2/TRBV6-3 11 VSKLRHSYEQY
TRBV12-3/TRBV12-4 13 ASSYSGAVTDTQY
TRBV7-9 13 ASSSPGETGGRAF
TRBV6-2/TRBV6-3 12 ASSYSAPQETQY
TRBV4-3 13 ASSPGLAETYEQY
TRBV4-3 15 ASSQDVGLNSNQPQH
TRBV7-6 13 ASSLTDSPGHVQY
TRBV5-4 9 ASSFEETQY